This is a list of T cell receptor beta chains from one sample in a study of shared clonotypes between healthy human individuals. Profiled with immunoSEQ multiplex PCR; TCRdb holds only in-frame clones, not every one. Among a few million clones listed, 85% to 95% were seen once. The sample taken for sequencing was naive CD8+ T cells from PBMCs. Source of these receptors: a man aged 18 to 35 in good health. Some clones in this sample may be carry-over from other donors' samples. Each CDR3 is given with its conserved first and last residue. Fields, in order: clone size, J gene, D gene, V gene, CDR3 DNA, CDR3 protein. A D gene is named only where the DNA matches it firmly. The size of a clone is reported for some rows only, either as once, few or many, or as a class for expanded clones.

NA TRBJ2-7 NA TRBV7-9 TGTGCCAGCAGCTTAATTGACGGCTACGAGCAGTACTTC CASSLIDGYEQYF
NA TRBJ2-1 NA TRBV5-4 TGTGCCAGCAGCTTGTCGGGAGAGTACAATGAGCAGTTCTTC CASSLSGEYNEQFF
few TRBJ2-7 TRBD1 TRBV9 TGTGCCAGCAGCGTGTCACAGGGGTTCGGCTACGAGCAGTACTTC CASSVSQGFGYEQYF
once TRBJ2-2 NA TRBV27 TGTGCCACCCATCAGTCGGGGTCCGGGGAGCTGTTTTTT CATHQSGSGELFF
NA TRBJ1-3 TRBD1 TRBV5-1 TGCGCCAGCAGCCCCGGACAGGTCCCTATTCGGGGTTCGACCACCATATATTTT CASSPGQVPIRGSTTIYF
NA TRBJ1-2 TRBD1 TRBV6-5 TGTGCCAGCAGTTTGCGGACAGGGGACTATGGCTACACCTTC CASSLRTGDYGYTF
NA TRBJ1-2 NA TRBV6-5 TGTGCCAGCAGTTACAAGGGGACCTATGGCTACACCTTC CASSYKGTYGYTF
NA TRBJ1-5 TRBD1 TRBV5-6 TGTGCCAGCAGCCTAGGACAGGGAGGTCAGCCCCAGCATTTT CASSLGQGGQPQHF
NA TRBJ1-6 NA TRBV19 TGTGCCAGTAGTATATTACAGCAAAATTCACCCCTCCACTTT CASSILQQNSPLHF
NA TRBJ2-3 NA TRBV27 TGTGCCAGCAGAATTACATCAGATACGCAGTATTTT CASRITSDTQYF
NA TRBJ2-7 NA TRBV2 TGTGCCAGCACCTCTCCCCGGGGAGAGCAGTACTTC CASTSPRGEQYF
NA TRBJ2-3 TRBD2 TRBV9 TGTGCCAGCAGCGTAGTCGCGGGAGGGCCCACAGATACGCAGTATTTT CASSVVAGGPTDTQYF
NA TRBJ2-3 TRBD2 TRBV13 TGTGCCAGCAGCTTGGGCGGGAGTAGCACAGATACGCAGTATTTT CASSLGGSSTDTQYF
NA TRBJ2-1 NA TRBV6-1 TGTGCCAGCAGTGAACGTGGGAGCAATGAGCAGTTCTTC CASSERGSNEQFF
NA TRBJ2-7 NA TRBV28 TGTGCCAGCAGTTTGAGGGACGGTACCTACGAGCAGTACTTC CASSLRDGTYEQYF
NA TRBJ2-7 TRBD1 TRBV27 TGTGCCAGCAGTCCTTGGGATGGGCAGGGGGTCTACGAGCAGTACTTC CASSPWDGQGVYEQYF
NA TRBJ1-5 NA TRBV19 TGTGCCAGTAGTATTTTTGTCGGCAATCAGCCCCAGCATTTT CASSIFVGNQPQHF
NA TRBJ2-7 TRBD1 TRBV27 TGTGCCAGCAGTCCAAGGGACAGCTCCTACGAGCAGTACTTC CASSPRDSSYEQYF
once TRBJ2-7 NA TRBV28 TGTGCCAGCAGCCAAACCCCGGCCAGGGGGGCCTACGAGCAGTACTTC CASSQTPARGAYEQYF
NA TRBJ2-1 NA TRBV5-1 TGCGCCAGCAGCCCCGGGACCCCTAACAATGAGCAGTTCTTC CASSPGTPNNEQFF
NA TRBJ2-3 NA TRBV28 TGTGCCAGCAGTTTAATGCGCACAGATACGCAGTATTTT CASSLMRTDTQYF
once TRBJ2-3 TRBD2 TRBV11-2 TGTGCCAGCAGCTTAGTCGCGGGAGTGCGCACAGATACGCAGTATTTT CASSLVAGVRTDTQYF
NA TRBJ2-1 TRBD2 TRBV27 TGTGCCAGCAGTGGTACGTGGCTAGCGGCGTACAATGAGCAGTTCTTC CASSGTWLAAYNEQFF
NA TRBJ2-7 TRBD2 TRBV7-2 TGTGCCAGCAGCTTAGCGGCACAGGGGGATCGGACTAGCGGAACCTACGAGCAGTACTTC CASSLAAQGDRTSGTYEQYF
NA TRBJ2-1 NA TRBV19 TGTGCCAGTAGCGGTCTGAGGGGCTCGTCTAATGAGCAGTTCTTC CASSGLRGSSNEQFF
NA TRBJ2-6 NA TRBV27 TGTGCCAGCAGTTCTCGGACAGCTGGAGAGAATGGGGCCAACGTCCTGACTTTC CASSSRTAGENGANVLTF
NA TRBJ2-7 NA TRBV7-9 TGTGCCAGCAGCCCTAGGATTAGCCGCGAGCAGTACTTC CASSPRISREQYF
NA TRBJ1-2 NA TRBV6-5 TGTGCCAGCACTCCAGGAGGGGGAGGGTATGGCTACACCTTC CASTPGGGGYGYTF
NA TRBJ2-3 TRBD2 TRBV7-8 TGTGCCAGCAGCATGACTAGCGGGGGGAGAGATACGCAGTATTTT CASSMTSGGRDTQYF
NA TRBJ2-3 NA TRBV27 TGTGCCAGCAGTTTATGGATATCTAGCACAGATACGCAGTATTTT CASSLWISSTDTQYF
NA TRBJ2-1 TRBD1 TRBV11-2 TGTGCCAGCAGCTTGATAGGGACAGGGCGGGATGAGCAGTTCTTC CASSLIGTGRDEQFF
NA TRBJ2-1 TRBD2 TRBV27 TGTGCCAGCAGTTTATCGTCCAGCGGGAGGGGAAATGAGCAGTTCTTC CASSLSSSGRGNEQFF
once TRBJ1-1 NA TRBV9 TGTGCCAGCAGCGTAAATGGGGTGGGCACTGAAGCTTTCTTT CASSVNGVGTEAFF
NA TRBJ2-1 TRBD2 TRBV9 TGTGCCAGCAGCCCCCGTTCCAGCGGGAGGTCAAATGAGCAGTTCTTC CASSPRSSGRSNEQFF
NA TRBJ2-3 NA TRBV29-1 TGCAGCGTGGATCGCAATACGCAGTATTTT CSVDRNTQYF
NA TRBJ1-1 TRBD1 TRBV9 TGTGCCAGCAGCTCACGACAGGGCCCGAACACTGAAGCTTTCTTT CASSSRQGPNTEAFF
NA TRBJ1-1 TRBD1 TRBV28 TGTGCCACGCAAGACAGGGTGAACACTGAAGCTTTCTTT CATQDRVNTEAFF
once TRBJ1-1 NA TRBV7-9 TGTGCCAGCAGCCCCAACCCTGACACTGAAGCTTTCTTT CASSPNPDTEAFF
NA TRBJ1-1 TRBD1 TRBV7-9 TGTGCCAGCAGCCCGAGGACAGGCCTGGGGACTGAAGCTTTCTTT CASSPRTGLGTEAFF
NA TRBJ1-3 NA TRBV4-3 TGCGCCAGCAGCCAAGATCGGGTAGGCTCTGGAAACACCATATATTTT CASSQDRVGSGNTIYF
NA TRBJ2-1 TRBD2 TRBV7-2 TGTGCCAGCAGCTTAGGGGCGCTAGCGGGAGCTTTCAATGAGCAGTTCTTC CASSLGALAGAFNEQFF
NA TRBJ1-1 NA TRBV5-4 TGTGCCAGCAGCTTGGCAGGGATGAACACTGAAGCTTTCTTT CASSLAGMNTEAFF
NA TRBJ2-3 NA TRBV11-3 TGTGCCAGCAGCTTAAGAGGGCGGGCAGATACGCAGTATTTT CASSLRGRADTQYF
NA TRBJ2-1 TRBD2 TRBV19 TGTGCCAGTAGCCGAGCTAGCGGGAGACGTAGCTCCTACAATGAGCAGTTCTTC CASSRASGRRSSYNEQFF
NA TRBJ1-5 NA TRBV27 TGTGCCAGCAGTTTATCGGGTTTTCCTCAGCCCCAGCATTTT CASSLSGFPQPQHF
NA TRBJ2-1 NA TRBV7-3 TGTGCCAGCAGCCCCCGGGAAAGCTCCTACAATGAGCAGTTCTTC CASSPRESSYNEQFF
NA TRBJ1-2 NA TRBV4-3 TGCGCCAGCAGCCAAGGGACCGGCGGAGACGGCTACACCTTC CASSQGTGGDGYTF
few TRBJ1-5 NA TRBV18 TGTGCCAGCTCACTCACAGGGTCCAATAGCAATCAGCCCCAGCATTTT CASSLTGSNSNQPQHF
NA TRBJ1-2 NA TRBV7-9 TGTGCCAGCAGCTTAGGGCAGAGGGGCTACACCTTC CASSLGQRGYTF
NA TRBJ2-7 NA TRBV19 TGTGCCAGTAGTATAGATCTATCTGGGGTCTACGAGCAGTACTTC CASSIDLSGVYEQYF